Each of the 30 T cell receptor beta chains below was sequenced from the same sample in a study of T-cell memory formation after mild COVID-19. TCRdb called the 5' RACE reads again in MiXCR, with one record for every CDR3 protein. The sample lists around 310,000 distinct CDR3 sequences; roughly 13% were seen once. Sequenced sample: PBMCs or a T cell subset sorted from them (not recorded which). These receptors were collected from a man between 18 and 29 years old who had mild COVID-19 (a few samples of this study predate the infection). Cell type and time point are not known.

This clonotype was counted a few times. The chain carries TRBV11-1 and TRBJ2-7; a possible D gene is TRBD1 (5 bases). CDR1 and CDR2 from the germline V gene are SGHAT and FQDESV (reference sequence). This CDR3 spans 14 amino acids. Between the trimmed V and J ends, which lost 0 bases and 1 base, there was a span of 7 bases. The CDR3 DNA is TGTGCCAGCAGCTTAGCTAGGACATCCTACGAGCAGTACGTC. It codes for CASSLARTSYEQYV.

Here the CDR3 reads CASRYLGQVHNEQFF. CDR3 DNA sequence: TGTGCCAGCAGGTACCTGGGGCAGGTCCACAATGAGCAGTTCTTC. The V and J genes are TRBV6-1 and TRBJ2-1; tentatively, D is TRBD1 (5 bases). Per germline, CDR1 MNHNS and CDR2 SASEGT. The CDR3 contains 15 residues. Trimming left V 6 bases short and J 5 bases short, with 17 bases between.

The chain uses TRBV20-1 and TRBJ1-5; D is uncertain. V shed 0 bases and J shed 4 bases, with 10 bases lying between them. The CDR3 has 14 amino acids. Germline V gene lookup returns CDR1 DFQATT and CDR2 SNEGSKA (reference sequence). The CDR3 sequence: CSARDSSGNQPQHF. CDR3 nucleotide sequence: TGCAGTGCTAGAGATTCGAGCGGGAATCAGCCCCAGCATTTT.

This clonotype was counted a few times. J is TRBJ1-5 and V is TRBV18, with D maybe TRBD1 (6 bases). The CDR3 contains 19 residues. V lost 3 bases and J 2 bases, leaving 23 bases between the germline ends. Germline V lookup: CDR1 KGHSH, CDR2 LQKENI. The CDR3: CASSPGGRPAPGGNQPQHF. In nucleotides, the CDR3 is TGTGCCAGCTCACCGGGGGGGCGCCCCGCTCCCGGCGGCAATCAGCCCCAGCATTTT.

The chain combines TRBV5-1 with TRBJ2-2; 8 nucleotides agree with TRBD2. The trim removed 2 bases at V and 0 bases at J, leaving 3 bases unmatched. Germline V CDR1 and CDR2: SGHRS, YFSETQ. The CDR3 runs to 16 residues. CDR3 region: CASSFSGESNTGELFF. Written as DNA, the CDR3 is TGCGCCAGCAGCTTTAGCGGGGAGTCGAACACCGGGGAGCTGTTTTTT.

The chain employs TRBV12-3 or TRBV12-4 and TRBJ1-1; 8 bases are shared with TRBD1. The CDR3 contains 14 residues. After removal of 6 bases from V and 5 bases from J, the junction contained 8 bases not matched to a gene. CDR3 bases: TGTGCCAGCAGATACAGGACAGGGAGGACTGAAGCTTTCTTT. Its protein product is CASRYRTGRTEAFF.

This clonotype has only a few counts. The genes are TRBV20-1 and TRBJ2-3; D unclear. Between the trimmed V and J ends, which lost 6 bases and 0 bases, there was a span of 13 bases. This CDR3 is 14 amino acids long. Per germline, CDR1 DFQATT and CDR2 SNEGSKA (reference sequence). CDR3 loop: CSARSSTSTDTQYF. The DNA of the CDR3 is TGCAGTGCGCGTAGCTCAACTAGCACAGATACGCAGTATTTT.

The V gene is TRBV6-2 or TRBV6-3, the J gene TRBJ2-1; 14 nucleotides line up with TRBD2. Germline V gene sequence: CDR1 MNHEY, CDR2 SVGEGT. CDR3 length equals 18 residues. The junction had 7 bases not matched to a gene; V was cut back by 2 bases and J by 4 bases. CDR3 sequence reads: CASSYVGTSGGTYNEQFF. Written as DNA, the CDR3 is TGTGCCAGCAGTTACGTCGGGACTAGCGGGGGTACGTACAATGAGCAGTTCTTC.

This clonotype has only a few counts. The CDR3 bases are TGCGCCAGCAGTGAGTCGGCAGGCCAGCAGTACTTC. Amino acids: CASSESAGQQYF. The rearrangement links TRBV10-2 to TRBJ2-7; D gene unclear. The CDR3 is made up of 12 amino acids. Germline-derived CDR1 and CDR2 are WSHSY and SAAADI. Trimming cost V 0 bases and J 8 bases, with 8 bases left between them.

The chain links TRBV27 to TRBJ2-7, with 9 bases fitting TRBD1. There are 12 residues in the CDR3. Germline V gives CDR1 MNHEY, CDR2 SMNVEV (reference sequence). V was clipped by 5 bases and J by 7 bases; unmatched bases: 3. The CDR3 DNA is TGTGCCAGCAGTGGACAGGGGAGGGAGCAGTACTTC. Its translation is CASSGQGREQYF.

This clonotype was observed a handful of times. The chain combines TRBV9 with TRBJ2-3; D is tentatively TRBD1 or TRBD2 (7 bases each). Germline assignment: CDR1 SGDLS and CDR2 YYNGEE. CDR3 size: 16 residues. V lost 4 bases to trimming and J lost 2 bases, with 17 bases between them. The CDR3 nucleotides are TGTGCCAGCAGCCCCAGGGGGGGAAAACCCACAGATACGCAGTATTTT. This sequence encodes CASSPRGGKPTDTQYF. Complete variable domain (other parts from reference TRBV9 and TRBJ2-3): DSGVTQTPKHLITATGQRVTLRCSPRSGDLSVYWYQQSLDQGLQFLIQYYNGEERAKGNILERFSAQQFPDLHSELNLSSLELGDSALYFCASSPRGGKPTDTQYFGPGTRLTVL.

The rearrangement links TRBV3-1 to TRBJ2-7; D remains unclear. The germline gives CDR1 LGHDT, CDR2 YNNKEL (reference sequence). This CDR3 region has 11 residues. V was cut by 2 bases and J by 6 bases, with 5 bases left in between. The CDR3 region has the DNA TGTGCCAGCAGCCAAAGTTTCGAGCAGTACTTC. Protein: CASSQSFEQYF.

This clonotype was observed a few times. V is TRBV6-5 and J is TRBJ2-1, with 11 bases aligning to TRBD2. The V gene end was trimmed by 7 bases and the J gene end by 2 bases; junction bases not matched to a gene: 4. CDR3 length: 15 amino acids. Looked up from germline, CDR1 is MNHEY and CDR2 is SVGAGI. The CDR3 region has the DNA TGTGCCAGCATCGGACTAGCGGGCCCCTACAATGAGCAGTTCTTC. Translating it yields CASIGLAGPYNEQFF.

This clonotype was observed at least ten times. The rearrangement uses TRBV7-3 and TRBJ2-3, with D maybe TRBD2 (6 bases). The V end lost 3 bases, the J end lost 0 bases, and 7 bases lay between the germline ends. In germline, CDR1 is SGHTA, CDR2 FQGTGA. The CDR3 extends over 14 amino acids. CDR3 in amino acids: CASSLGTSTDTQYF. CDR3 in DNA: TGTGCCAGCAGCTTGGGGACTAGCACAGATACGCAGTATTTT.

There are a few counts of this clonotype. The V gene is TRBV15, the J gene TRBJ1-1; no reliable D call. CDR1 is LNHNV and CDR2 is YYDKDF in the germline V gene (reference sequence). The CDR3 contains 15 residues. Trimming shortened V by 0 bases and J by 4 bases, and 12 bases separated the two germline ends. Here the CDR3 reads CATSRDPALGTEAFF. CDR3 sequence (DNA): TGTGCCACCAGCAGAGACCCAGCCCTGGGCACTGAAGCTTTCTTT.

The rearrangement joins TRBV5-1 to TRBJ2-3; D is uncertain. V was pared by 3 bases and J by 5 bases, with 4 bases between. Per the germline V gene, CDR1 is SGHRS and CDR2 is YFSETQ. The CDR3 is 11 residues long. CDR3 residues: CASSYIDTQYF. The CDR3 DNA reads as TGCGCCAGCAGCTACATAGATACGCAGTATTTT.

DNA for the CDR3: TGCGCCAGCAGCTCGTGGGCCTTTACCCAAAATACGCAGTATTTT. Translating it yields CASSSWAFTQNTQYF. V usage is TRBV5-1 and J usage is TRBJ2-3; unclear D gene. V dropped 3 bases and J dropped 7 bases, with 18 bases sitting between them. The CDR3 sequence is 15 residues long. Per germline, CDR1 SGHRS and CDR2 YFSETQ.

The rearrangement links TRBV6-1 to TRBJ1-2; D remains unclear. The germline CDR1 and CDR2 sequences are MNHNS and SASEGT. Trimming took 1 base from V and 2 from J, leaving 11 bases between them. The CDR3 extends over 15 amino acids. The CDR3 here is CASSEGGSPNYGYTF. CDR3 nucleotides: TGTGCCAGCAGTGAAGGAGGGAGTCCGAACTATGGCTACACCTTC.

This clonotype was seen only a few times. The V call is TRBV6-5, the J call TRBJ1-6, with D hard to call. CDR1 and CDR2 (germline): MNHEY, SVGAGI. V lost 7 bases and J 7 bases, leaving 11 bases between the germline ends. The CDR3 totals 13 residues. CDR3 residues: CASTWRANSPLHF. Here the CDR3 DNA reads TGTGCCAGCACATGGAGGGCGAATTCACCCCTCCACTTT.

The table lists this clonotype with many counts. The chain carries TRBV28 and TRBJ1-1; 9 positions match TRBD1. The CDR3 is 17 amino acids. Trimming at V came to 5 bases and at J to 6 bases, leaving 16 bases not matched to a gene. The germline gives CDR1 MDHEN, CDR2 SYDVKM. The CDR3 sequence is CASSPGAGQGKSPEAFF. The CDR3 bases are TGTGCCAGCAGTCCAGGGGCGGGACAGGGAAAAAGTCCTGAAGCTTTCTTT. The whole variable domain, remainder taken from reference TRBV28 and TRBJ1-1, is DVKVTQSSRYLVKRTGEKVFLECVQDMDHENMFWYRQDPGLGLRLIYFSYDVKMKEKGDIPEGYSVSREKKERFSLILESASTNQTSMYLCASSPGAGQGKSPEAFFGQGTRLTVV.

This rearrangement joins TRBV11-1 to TRBJ2-5, with D uncertain. There are 14 residues in the CDR3. CDR1 SGHAT and CDR2 FQDESV come from the germline V gene (reference sequence). Trimming pared 2 bases from V and 4 bases from J, leaving 11 bases between. DNA for the CDR3: TGTGCCAGCAGCTTACTGGTATCTGGAGAGACCCAGTACTTC. Its protein is CASSLLVSGETQYF.

The rearrangement links TRBV15 to TRBJ2-7, with TRBD2 matching 7 bases. Germline trimming cut 1 base from V and 4 bases from J; bases unmatched to any gene: 7. Germline V lookup: CDR1 LNHNV, CDR2 YYDKDF (reference sequence). The CDR3 runs 15 residues. Here the CDR3 DNA reads TGTGCCACCAGCAGAGCATCAAGCGGGGCTTACGAGCAGTACTTC. Its translation: CATSRASSGAYEQYF.

A few counts support this clonotype. The V gene is TRBV7-3, the J gene TRBJ2-7, with D possibly matching TRBD2 (5 bases). This CDR3 region has 13 residues. Germline lookup yields CDR1 SGHTA and CDR2 FQGTGA. Trimming pared 5 bases from V and 5 bases from J, leaving 13 bases between. CDR3 sequence: CASSQTRLHEQYV. The CDR3, as DNA: TGTGCCAGCAGCCAAACTAGACTGCACGAGCAGTACGTC.

As for this clonotype: At one end, the junction sequence differs from germline, possibly due to a read error. The chain uses TRBV6-5 and TRBJ1-1; TRBD1 might be the D (5 bases). CDR3 length: 14 amino acids. Germline loops: CDR1 MNHEY, CDR2 SVGAGI. The CDR3 bases are TGTGCCAGCAGTTACTCGAGCAGGGAAGCTGAAACTTTCTTT. Its translation is CASSYSSREAETFF.

This clonotype has just a few counts. The chain is built from TRBV7-9 and TRBJ2-7; D unclear. The CDR3 is 13 residues long. Between the trimmed V and J ends, which lost 2 bases and 1 base, there was a span of 6 bases. Looked up from germline, CDR1 is SEHNR and CDR2 is FQNEAQ (reference sequence). Here the CDR3 reads CASSLISSYEQYV. CDR3 bases: TGTGCCAGCAGCTTAATCTCGTCCTACGAGCAGTACGTC.

This clonotype was detected ten times or more. The gene calls are TRBV14 and TRBJ2-3; D gene uncertain. Germline CDR1 SGHDN, CDR2 FVKESK. V was cut by 0 bases and J by 2 bases, with 9 bases left in between. The CDR3 extends over 15 amino acids. The CDR3 coding sequence is TGTGCCAGCAGCCAAGAGTGGCAGTCCACAGATACGCAGTATTTT. Translated, it gives CASSQEWQSTDTQYF.

Worth noting for this clonotype: Mismatch with germline at one junction end may stem from a read error. The chain uses TRBV9 and TRBJ1-4; weak D call: TRBD1 (5 bases). The CDR3 runs to 16 residues. CDR1 SGDLS and CDR2 YYNGEE come from the germline V gene. Written as DNA, the CDR3 is TGTGCCAGCAGCGTATCAAGGGCCTCGGGGGATGAACAACTGTTTTTT. This codes for CASSVSRASGDEQLFF.

This clonotype was found a few times. The V gene is TRBV4-2, the J gene TRBJ2-3, with 7 bases that match TRBD2. The J segment lost 4 bases and the V segment lost 0 bases, leaving 10 bases of the junction unmatched. This CDR3 region has 17 residues. Germline V gives CDR1 LGHNA, CDR2 YNFKEQ. This CDR3 reads CASSQDFRGEVSDTQYF. DNA for the CDR3: TGTGCCAGCAGCCAAGATTTTCGGGGGGAAGTGTCAGATACGCAGTATTTT.

As DNA, the CDR3 is TGCAGCGTTGAACCAGGGGGCTCTATGGGCTACGAGCAGTACTTC. It is translated as CSVEPGGSMGYEQYF. The chain recombines TRBV29-1 with TRBJ2-7; the match to TRBD1 covers 8 bases. V trimming: 2 bases; J trimming: 3 bases; junction bases outside the gene matches: 9. Per the germline V gene, CDR1 is SQVTM and CDR2 is ANQGSEA. The CDR3 extends over 15 amino acids.

The chain combines TRBV6-2 or TRBV6-3 with TRBJ1-5, with D hard to call. V dropped 5 bases and J dropped 5 bases, with 10 bases sitting between them. The CDR3 runs to 13 residues. Per the germline V gene, CDR1 is MNHEY and CDR2 is SVGEGT. CDR3 sequence reads: CASSHPNYQPQHF. CDR3 coding DNA: TGTGCCAGCAGTCATCCTAATTATCAGCCCCAGCATTTT.